These 6 T cell receptor beta chains originate from one sample sequenced in a study of circulating CD8 cells and anti-PD-1 response in melanoma. Four subsets defined by PD-1 and/or TIGIT were sorted from live CD3+CD8+TCRalphabeta+ cells. TCR libraries were prepared from approximately 15 ng of total RNA with the QIAseq Immune Repertoire TCR panel. TCRdb processed the reads anew with MiXCR; each CDR3 protein has one entry. The sample contains over 300 distinct CDR3 sequences, 8% to 10% of which appear only once. Sequences were derived from CD8+ T cells from PBMCs, sampled at baseline or after one month of anti-PD-1 therapy (not recorded which). The receptors stem from a human donor with melanoma.

Sample share makes this clonotype large. The V gene is TRBV29-1, the J gene TRBJ2-7; 7 nucleotides align to TRBD1. The V gene end was trimmed by 6 bases and the J gene end by 0 bases; junction bases not matched to a gene: 8. From germline, CDR1 is SQVTM and CDR2 ANQGSEA. The CDR3 runs to 14 residues. CDR3 DNA sequence: TGCAGCGTGAGAGGGGGCTGGAGCTCCTACGAGCAGTACTTC. As protein: CSVRGGWSSYEQYF.

Comments on this clonotype: One junction end does not reproduce the germline sequence, and a read error may be involved. In DNA, the CDR3 is TGTGCCAGCAGTCCGAGGCGGGCCAGGTCAGATACGCGGTATTTT. This codes for CASSPRRARSDTRYF. The genes are TRBV27 and TRBJ2-3; D might be TRBD2 (5 bases). Germline assignment: CDR1 MNHEY and CDR2 SMNVEV (reference sequence). CDR3 size: 15 residues.

This clonotype is large within its sample. The chain combines TRBV29-1 with TRBJ2-7, with unresolved D. Deletions cut 7 bases from V and 1 base from J, with 11 bases between. This CDR3 is 12 amino acids long. Germline V gene data show CDR1 as SQVTM and CDR2 as ANQGSEA. The CDR3 bases are TGCAGCGCCGCAGACGCTTCCTACGAGCAGTACTTC. Amino acids: CSAADASYEQYF.

This clonotype is large. The chain recombines TRBV5-5 with TRBJ2-3; D may be TRBD2 (6 bases). The CDR3 runs 15 residues. Germline-derived CDR1 and CDR2 are SGHKS and YYEKEE (reference sequence). V was shortened by 7 bases and J by 0 bases, with 15 bases between the two germline ends. The CDR3, as DNA: TGTGCCAGCCCCGGTAGCGGAACTAGCACAGATACGCAGTATTTT. It is translated as CASPGSGTSTDTQYF.

This clonotype is medium-sized in the sample. The chain recombines TRBV12-3 or TRBV12-4 with TRBJ2-3, with D perhaps matching TRBD2 (5 bases). V was trimmed by 2 bases and J by 2 bases, leaving 8 bases between them. CDR3 size: 14 residues. The CDR3 DNA sequence: TGTGCCAGCAGTTTACGGGGAAACACAGATACGCAGTATTTT. It codes for CASSLRGNTDTQYF.

By sample fraction, this clonotype is large (0.1 to 1%). The rearrangement joins TRBV14 to TRBJ2-5; D may be TRBD2 (5 bases). Germline CDR1 SGHDN, CDR2 FVKESK. The length of the CDR3 is 14 residues. The ends were cut back, 1 base at V and 4 bases at J, with 10 bases in the middle. The CDR3 is CASSQAGFRETQYF. CDR3 nucleotides: TGTGCCAGCAGCCAAGCGGGATTTAGAGAGACCCAGTACTTC.